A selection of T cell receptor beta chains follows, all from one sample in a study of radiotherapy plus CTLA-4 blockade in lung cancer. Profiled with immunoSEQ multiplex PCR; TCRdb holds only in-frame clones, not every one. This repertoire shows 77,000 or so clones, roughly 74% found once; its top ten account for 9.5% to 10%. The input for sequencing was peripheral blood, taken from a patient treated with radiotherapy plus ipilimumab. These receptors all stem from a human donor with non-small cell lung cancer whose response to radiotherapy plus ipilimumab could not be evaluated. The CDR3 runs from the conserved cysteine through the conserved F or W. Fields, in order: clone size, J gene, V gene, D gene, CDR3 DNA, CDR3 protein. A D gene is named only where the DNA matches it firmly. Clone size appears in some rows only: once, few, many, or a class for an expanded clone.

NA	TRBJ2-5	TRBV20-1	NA	TGCAGTGGTAGGAAGGGGCAGACCCAGTACTTC	CSGRKGQTQYF
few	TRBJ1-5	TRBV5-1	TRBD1	TGCGCCAGCAGCTTGGGGACAGGGAGTCAGCCCCAGCATTTT	CASSLGTGSQPQHF
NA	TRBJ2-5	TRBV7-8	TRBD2	TGTGCCAGCAGCTTATGGGTGTTGGGCGGGGGGAGCGGTCAAGAGACCCAGTACTTC	CASSLWVLGGGSGQETQYF
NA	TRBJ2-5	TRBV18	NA	TGTGCCAGCTCACCAGCAGGCAGGGAGACCCAGTACTTC	CASSPAGRETQYF
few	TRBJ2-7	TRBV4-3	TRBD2	TGCGCCAGCAGCCAGGCGTTAGCGGGGGGCCTTAGCTCCTACGAGCAGTACTTC	CASSQALAGGLSSYEQYF
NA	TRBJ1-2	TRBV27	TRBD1	TGTGCCAGCAGTCCCCGACAGGGGAGGGGTGGCTACACCTTC	CASSPRQGRGGYTF
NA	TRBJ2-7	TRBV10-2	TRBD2	TGCGCCAGCAGCAGTAGCGGGGGGGCGTTCGAGCAGTACTTC	CASSSSGGAFEQYF
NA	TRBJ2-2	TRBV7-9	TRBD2	TGTGCCAGCAGAAGCGGGGGGATCACCGGGGAGCTGTTTTTT	CASRSGGITGELFF
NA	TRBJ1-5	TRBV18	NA	TGTGCCAGCTCACCTGGAGAGAATCAGCCCCAGCATTTT	CASSPGENQPQHF
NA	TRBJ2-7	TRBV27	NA	TGTGCCAGCAGTTTAGTAGCGAACTACGAGCAGTACTTC	CASSLVANYEQYF
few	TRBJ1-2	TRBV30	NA	TGTGCCTGGACCGACAGGATATTCTATGGCTACACCTTC	CAWTDRIFYGYTF
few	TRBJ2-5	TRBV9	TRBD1	TGTGCCAGCAGCGTAGGGACAGGGGGCCTCGAGACCCAGTACTTC	CASSVGTGGLETQYF
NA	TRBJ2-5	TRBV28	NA	TGTGCCAGCAGTCGGGAGACCCAGTACTTC	CASSRETQYF
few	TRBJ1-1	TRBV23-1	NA	TGCGCCAGAACCCCATGGCCGAACACTGAAGCTTTCTTT	CARTPWPNTEAFF
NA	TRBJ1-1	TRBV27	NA	TGTGCCAGCGGACCCACGCCAGGGGTCGATGAAGCTTTCTTT	CASGPTPGVDEAFF
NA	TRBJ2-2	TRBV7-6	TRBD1	TGTGCCAGCAGCTTAGGTCGACAGGGGGCGGTCACCGGGGAGCTGTTTTTT	CASSLGRQGAVTGELFF
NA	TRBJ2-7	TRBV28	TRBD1	TGTGCCAGCAGTTTAGTGGGACAGGGGATCTACGAGCAGTACTTC	CASSLVGQGIYEQYF